These 22 T cell receptor beta chains were all obtained from the same sample, sequenced in a study of blood T cell repertoires in COVID-19. Some clones are missing from TCRdb's copy, which holds only in-frame ones; the method was immunoSEQ multiplex PCR. The sample lists roughly 330,000 clones; around 90% were seen once. Sequencing used PBMCs or T cells enriched from blood (not recorded which). Receptor source: a woman younger than 45 who had recovered from COVID-19.

The J gene is TRBJ1-1, the V gene TRBV3-1 (or the pseudogene TRBV3-2), with D perhaps TRBD1 (6 bases). The germline V gene has CDR1 LGHDT and CDR2 YNNKEL (reference sequence). This CDR3 has 15 residues. V was pared by 4 bases and J by 0 bases, with 12 bases between. CDR3 sequence: CASSPPTGMNTEAFF. CDR3 bases: TGTGCCAGCAGCCCGCCTACAGGGATGAACACTGAAGCTTTCTTT.

The rearrangement links TRBV10-2 to TRBJ2-2; D perhaps matches TRBD1 (5 bases). Between the trimmed V and J ends, which lost 6 bases and 2 bases, there was a span of 7 bases. The CDR3 totals 13 residues. Per the germline V gene, CDR1 is WSHSY and CDR2 is SAAADI. The CDR3 nucleotides read TGCGCCAGCAGCCAGGGCAACACCGGGGAGCTGTTTTTT. It is translated as CASSQGNTGELFF.

The genes are TRBV6-5 and TRBJ1-5, with a possible D match to TRBD1 (5 bases). Trimming removed 5 bases from V and 9 bases from J, with 17 bases in between. This CDR3 region has 14 residues. Germline lookup yields CDR1 MNHEY and CDR2 SVGAGI. The CDR3 DNA is TGTGCCAGCAGTAAGGTCCGGGGGGGAGGGCCCCAGCATTTT. This codes for CASSKVRGGGPQHF.

This chain uses TRBV18 with TRBJ1-6; 8 bases line up with TRBD1. The CDR3 has 15 residues. The germline CDR1 and CDR2 sequences are KGHSH and LQKENI. The ends lost 3 bases at V and 5 bases at J; junction bases unmatched: 3. This chain's CDR3 is CASSPWDRNNSPLHF. In DNA, the CDR3 is TGTGCCAGCTCACCCTGGGACAGGAATAATTCACCCCTCCACTTT. The full variable domain, its missing parts supplied by reference TRBV18 and TRBJ1-6, is NAGVMQNPRHLVRRRGQEARLRCSPMKGHSHVYWYRQLPEEGLKFMVYLQKENIIDESGMPKERFSAEFPKEGPSILRIQQVVRGDSAAYFCASSPWDRNNSPLHFGNGTRLTVT.

V usage is TRBV6-1 and J usage is TRBJ1-2; 9 nucleotides agree with TRBD1. Germline V gives CDR1 MNHNS, CDR2 SASEGT. CDR3 length equals 16 residues. Germline trimming cut 4 bases from V and 4 bases from J; bases unmatched to any gene: 10. In DNA, the CDR3 is TGTGCCAGCAGTGTAGCCGGGACAGGGTTACTCTATGGCTACACCTTC. This encodes CASSVAGTGLLYGYTF.

CDR3 in amino acids: CASSLGTGQETQYF. In nucleotides, the CDR3 is TGTGCCAGCAGCTTAGGTACAGGTCAAGAGACCCAGTACTTC. The chain couples TRBV13 to TRBJ2-5; D possibly corresponds to TRBD1 (5 bases). The CDR3 runs to 14 residues. Germline CDR1 is PRHDT and CDR2 is FYEKMQ (reference sequence). V shed 0 bases and J shed 2 bases, with 7 bases lying between them.

Only one count was recorded for this clone. This rearrangement joins TRBV9 to TRBJ2-5, with 10 bases fitting TRBD1. Germline CDR1 reads SGDLS; CDR2 reads YYNGEE. V shed 2 bases and J 1 base; nucleotides not matched to a gene: 2. This CDR3 is built from 15 residues. CDR3 in amino acids: CASSVGTGVQETQYF. In nucleotides, the CDR3 is TGTGCCAGCAGCGTTGGGACAGGGGTCCAAGAGACCCAGTACTTC.

The chain links TRBV29-1 to TRBJ2-7; D is ambiguous. V was cut by 4 bases and J by 7 bases, with 17 bases left in between. The CDR3 runs to 13 residues. Germline CDR1 reads SQVTM; CDR2 reads ANQGSEA. In DNA form, the CDR3 reads TGCAGCGTTGGCGAGACCCCGTGGGCTGAGCAGTACTTC. This sequence encodes CSVGETPWAEQYF.

This clone was seen once. V and J are TRBV5-4 and TRBJ1-4, with D maybe TRBD1 (5 bases). The germline V gene encodes CDR1 SGHNT and CDR2 YYREEE (reference sequence). V was shortened by 3 bases and J by 5 bases, with 8 bases between the two germline ends. The length of the CDR3 is 13 residues. CDR3 residues: CASSSRQNEKLFF. The DNA of the CDR3 is TGTGCCAGCAGCTCCAGACAGAATGAAAAACTGTTTTTT.

The chain uses TRBV4-2 and TRBJ1-1; D remains unclear. The CDR3 is 12 residues long. CDR1 and CDR2 (germline): LGHNA, YNFKEQ. Trimming pared 2 bases from V and 10 bases from J, leaving 11 bases between. The CDR3 reads CASSQSIRGAFF. The CDR3 DNA reads as TGTGCCAGCAGCCAATCCATTCGGGGAGCTTTCTTT.

This rearrangement joins TRBV15 to TRBJ1-5; 7 bases are shared with TRBD1. The CDR3 is 15 amino acids. The V segment lost 0 bases and the J segment 6 bases; nucleotides outside the gene matches: 5. Germline lookup yields CDR1 LNHNV and CDR2 YYDKDF (reference sequence). DNA of the CDR3: TGTGCCACCAGCAGAGACAGGGGGGCAGGTCAGCCCCAGCATTTT. This encodes CATSRDRGAGQPQHF.

This chain connects TRBV29-1 to TRBJ1-3; tentatively, D is TRBD1 (6 bases). Trimming pared 6 bases from V and 0 bases from J, leaving 15 bases between. Germline CDR1 and CDR2: SQVTM and ANQGSEA. CDR3 length: 15 amino acids. CDR3 amino acids: CSVTQGSNSGNTIYF. The DNA for the CDR3 is TGCAGCGTCACACAGGGCTCTAACTCTGGAAACACCATATATTTT.

The V call is TRBV7-2, the J call TRBJ1-1; 8 bases are a match to TRBD1. The CDR3 sequence is 14 residues long. The germline gives CDR1 SGHTA, CDR2 FQGNSA. With 2 bases clipped from V and 8 bases from J, the junction kept 7 bases outside the gene matches. CDR3 region: CASSLLRGQGEAFF. DNA for the CDR3: TGTGCCAGCAGCTTATTAAGAGGACAGGGCGAAGCTTTCTTT. The full variable domain, in which reference TRBV7-2 and TRBJ1-1 provide the parts outside the CDR3, is GAGVSQSPSNKVTEKGKDVELRCDPISGHTALYWYRQSLGQGLEFLIYFQGNSAPDKSGLPSDRFSAERTGGSVSTLTIQRTQQEDSAVYLCASSLLRGQGEAFFGQGTRLTVV.

The J gene is TRBJ1-6, the V gene TRBV5-1; a weak D match, TRBD1 (5 bases). Trimming left V 5 bases short and J 11 bases short, with 14 bases between. Germline loops: CDR1 SGHRS, CDR2 YFSETQ. CDR3 length: 13 residues. As DNA, the CDR3 is TGCGCCAGCAGTCCAGGAGGGGAGGCACCCCTCCACTTT. Translating it yields CASSPGGEAPLHF.

The chain joins TRBV5-4 to TRBJ2-1; tentative D call: TRBD2 (5 bases). Trimming left V 4 bases short and J 0 bases short, with 11 bases between. Per the germline V gene, CDR1 is SGHNT and CDR2 is YYREEE (reference sequence). This CDR3 comprises 15 residues. The CDR3 DNA follows: TGTGCCAGCAGCCCGGACTCCGGCTCCTACAATGAGCAGTTCTTC. This codes for CASSPDSGSYNEQFF.

V gene TRBV6-5 combines with J gene TRBJ1-2, with D uncertain. V was cut by 1 base and J by 0 bases, with 6 bases left in between. Germline V gene data show CDR1 as MNHEY and CDR2 as SVGAGI. This CDR3 region has 14 residues. The CDR3 loop reads CASSYLATNYGYTF. CDR3 nucleotide sequence: TGTGCCAGCAGTTACTTGGCCACTAACTATGGCTACACCTTC.

The rearrangement links TRBV5-4 to TRBJ2-2; 7 bases fit TRBD2. This CDR3 region has 16 residues. Germline V gene sequence: CDR1 SGHNT, CDR2 YYREEE (reference sequence). The trim removed 0 bases at V and 3 bases at J, leaving 5 bases unmatched. The CDR3: CASSLVRGSYTGELFF. The CDR3, as DNA: TGTGCCAGCAGCTTGGTGCGCGGGAGTTACACCGGGGAGCTGTTTTTT. Full variable domain (remainder filled in from reference TRBV5-4 and TRBJ2-2): ETGVTQSPTHLIKTRGQQVTLRCSSQSGHNTVSWYQQALGQGPQFIFQYYREEENGRGNFPPRFSGLQFPNYSSELNVNALELDDSALYLCASSLVRGSYTGELFFGEGSRLTVL.

The CDR3 region has the DNA TGTGCCTGCACATCAGGGGGAGCCCCCACCAATTCACCCCTCCACTTT. Translating it yields CACTSGGAPTNSPLHF. The rearrangement uses TRBV30 and TRBJ1-6; 7 positions agree with TRBD1. Losses at the gene ends were 6 bases for V and 7 bases for J; bases not matched to a gene: 15. The CDR3 is 16 residues long. CDR1 GTSNPN and CDR2 SVGIG come from the germline V gene (reference sequence).

This rearrangement joins TRBV28 to TRBJ1-1; D perhaps matches TRBD1 (6 bases). Germline CDR1 reads MDHEN; CDR2 reads SYDVKM. The CDR3 is 16 amino acids. V gave up 5 bases and J gave up 1 base, with 17 bases separating them. The CDR3 coding sequence is TGTGCCAGCAGTCCCCCATTTGTACAGGGGAACACTGAAGCTTTCTTT. Translated, it gives CASSPPFVQGNTEAFF.

As concerns this clone: One end of the junction is discordant with germline, which a read error may explain. The rearrangement links TRBV7-7 to TRBJ2-3; TRBD1 aligns across 7 bases. This CDR3 is built from 13 residues. The germline CDR1 and CDR2 sequences are SSHAT and FNYEAQ (reference sequence). The CDR3 reads CASSQPGGDTQYF. The DNA of the CDR3 is TGTGCTAGCAGCCAACCAGGGGGAGATACGCAGTATTTT.

This clone was counted a few times. The chain carries TRBV29-1 and TRBJ1-1; D possibly corresponds to TRBD1 (6 bases). Trimming took 4 bases from V and 1 from J, leaving 13 bases between them. The CDR3 is made up of 14 amino acids. Germline CDR1 and CDR2: SQVTM and ANQGSEA. The CDR3 DNA sequence: TGCAGCGTTGTGAACAGGGACACGAACACTGAAGCTTTCTTT. It yields the protein CSVVNRDTNTEAFF.

This clone has more than one count but fewer than ten. The chain joins TRBV5-1 to TRBJ1-1; 7 nucleotides line up with TRBD1. CDR3 length: 13 amino acids. The germline CDR1 and CDR2 sequences are SGHRS and YFSETQ. The V gene end was trimmed by 5 bases and the J gene end by 5 bases; junction bases not matched to a gene: 6. CDR3 protein: CASSRTGATEAFF. DNA of the CDR3: TGCGCCAGCAGTCGTACAGGGGCTACTGAAGCTTTCTTT.